This TCR beta chain was recorded in a study of blood T cell repertoires in COVID-19. Turning to the study itself: Whether acute or convalescent, the COVID-19 samples came from the United States, Italy and Spain.

Using immunoSEQ multiplex PCR, the repertoire was profiled, and TCRdb retains in-frame clones only, with some absent. The repertoire holds some 520,000 clones, with 85% to 90% as singletons. The germline gives CDR1 WSHSY, CDR2 SAAADI. The CDR3 runs to 13 residues. The V and J ends lost 6 bases and 3 bases respectively, with 11 bases between them. Material for sequencing was peripheral blood. This rearrangement joins TRBV10-2 to TRBJ2-5, with D possibly TRBD2 on 5 matching bases. This TCR was sampled from a young man with COVID-19, enrolled during active disease. CDR3 in DNA: TGCGCCAGCAGGATGGGGAGCGAAGAGACCCAGTACTTC. Encoded protein: CASRMGSEETQYF.